Each of the 7 T cell receptor beta chains below was sequenced from the same sample in a study of PD-1 blockade in classical Hodgkin lymphoma. The repertoire was sequenced with immunoSEQ multiplex PCR; TCRdb's copy has only in-frame clones and lacks some. The sample contains 70,000 or so clones, about 94% of which appear only once. Regarding time point: newly diagnosed, previously untreated cHL patient sample. Material for sequencing was peripheral blood mononuclear cells (PBMCs). The receptors stem from a human donor with classical Hodgkin lymphoma.

This chain links TRBV9 with TRBJ2-1; D is uncertain. The CDR3 is 13 amino acids. Germline V gene data show CDR1 as SGDLS and CDR2 as YYNGEE. Trimming pared 2 bases from V and 6 bases from J, leaving 9 bases between. The CDR3 is CASSVNLGNEQFF. CDR3 DNA: TGTGCCAGCAGCGTTAATCTTGGCAATGAGCAGTTCTTC.

The chain couples TRBV4-1 to TRBJ2-7, with 9 nucleotides matching TRBD1. The CDR3 contains 17 residues. Looked up from germline, CDR1 is MGHRA and CDR2 is YSYEKL. V lost 0 bases, J lost 2 bases, and 8 bases stayed unmatched. The CDR3 loop is CASSQDLRTGVPYEQYF. In nucleotides, the CDR3 is TGCGCCAGCAGCCAAGATCTTAGGACAGGGGTACCCTACGAGCAGTACTTC.

This chain connects TRBV7-2 to TRBJ1-1, with 11 bases that match TRBD1. Germline assignment: CDR1 SGHTA and CDR2 FQGNSA. CDR3 length: 18 amino acids. Germline trimming cut 1 base from V and 2 bases from J; bases unmatched to any gene: 9. CDR3 bases: TGTGCCAGCAGCTTAGGGATTGGGACAGGGGGGCCCAACACTGAAGCTTTCTTT. Protein: CASSLGIGTGGPNTEAFF.

This rearrangement joins TRBV28 to TRBJ1-2, with TRBD1 matching over 8 bases. The CDR3 contains 14 residues. The V segment lost 2 bases and the J segment 12 bases; nucleotides outside the gene matches: 11. In germline, CDR1 is MDHEN, CDR2 SYDVKM. The CDR3 bases are TGTGCCAGCAGTTTACAGGGGGCCCCTCTTTCGGACACCTTC. Its translation: CASSLQGAPLSDTF.

The rearrangement uses TRBV20-1 and TRBJ1-2; D unclear. V was shortened by 6 bases and J by 6 bases, with 11 bases between the two germline ends. CDR1 and CDR2 from the germline V gene are DFQATT and SNEGSKA (reference sequence). The CDR3 length is 11 residues. This chain's CDR3 is CSAPREDGYTF. The CDR3 DNA reads TGCAGTGCCCCGCGGGAGGATGGCTACACCTTC.

The chain employs TRBV2 and TRBJ1-5; 8 nucleotides agree with TRBD1. The CDR3 loop spans 16 amino acids. CDR1 and CDR2 (germline): SNHLY, FYNNEI. Trimming took 7 bases from V and 4 from J; bases not matched to a gene: 12. The CDR3 region has the DNA TGTGCCAGCATGGGGCAGGGGGCTTTGGGGAATCAGCCCCAGCATTTT. Translation gives CASMGQGALGNQPQHF. The complete variable domain, with remaining parts taken from reference TRBV2 and TRBJ1-5, reads EPEVTQTPSHQVTQMGQEVILRCVPISNHLYFYWYRQILGQKVEFLVSFYNNEISEKSEIFDDQFSVERPDGSNFTLKIRSTKLEDSAMYFCASMGQGALGNQPQHFGDGTRLSIL.

In its sample, this clone was seen a few times. J is TRBJ1-4 and V is TRBV2; 9 nucleotides align to TRBD1. V was clipped by 3 bases and J by 8 bases; unmatched bases: 10. This CDR3 has 16 residues. Germline values: CDR1 SNHLY, CDR2 FYNNEI. The CDR3 DNA reads TGTGCCAGCAGTGACCGGAGCGGGACAGGGAACGAAAAACTGTTTTTT. Protein product: CASSDRSGTGNEKLFF.